The 16 T cell receptor beta chains reported below all come from one sample, sequenced in a study of blood T cell repertoires in COVID-19. The method was immunoSEQ multiplex PCR; TCRdb's version includes in-frame clones alone and lacks a portion of them. The table includes 150,000 to 200,000 clones, roughly 87% detected once. Material for sequencing was PBMCs or T cells enriched from blood (not recorded which). The source is a man aged 45 to 65 who had recovered from COVID-19.

The chain couples TRBV23-1 to TRBJ1-2, with D perhaps TRBD1 (5 bases). TRBV23-1 is sorted into the ORF group, with uncertain function. CDR3 size: 17 residues. V shed 4 bases and J shed 8 bases, with 26 bases lying between them. CDR3 DNA: TGCGCCAGCAGTCTCCCCGAAGCTAAGGGGCAACCCTTGGGCTACACCTTC. Translation: CASSLPEAKGQPLGYTF.

This clone was picked up a small number of times. V is TRBV27 and J is TRBJ1-1; perhaps TRBD1 as D (6 bases). Germline CDR1 and CDR2: MNHEY and SMNVEV (reference sequence). The CDR3 consists of 13 residues. V lost 6 bases and J 12 bases, leaving 20 bases between the germline ends. The CDR3 DNA follows: TGTGCCAGCAGCCTCCGGACAGCCGGCCAGACTTTCTTT. It translates to CASSLRTAGQTFF.

This chain links TRBV28 with TRBJ2-7; 7 bases agree with TRBD1. CDR1 is MDHEN and CDR2 is SYDVKM in the germline V gene. V was pared by 6 bases and J by 5 bases, with 4 bases of the junction left unmatched. The CDR3 runs 12 residues. The CDR3 DNA reads as TGTGCCAGCAGCTCCACAGGGGACGAGCAGTACTTC. This translates into CASSSTGDEQYF.

The genes are TRBV19 and TRBJ1-5, with a weak D call TRBD1 (6 bases). Germline CDR1 and CDR2: LNHDA and SQIVND (reference sequence). Trimming removed 6 bases at V and 3 bases at J, with 12 bases between. The CDR3 loop spans 14 amino acids. The CDR3 protein is CASRPDSYNQPQHF. The CDR3, as DNA: TGTGCCAGTAGACCGGACAGCTACAATCAGCCCCAGCATTTT. The entire variable domain, with the rest obtained from reference TRBV19 and TRBJ1-5, is as follows: DGGITQSPKYLFRKEGQNVTLSCEQNLNHDAMYWYRQDPGQGLRLIYYSQIVNDFQKGDIAEGYSVSREKKESFPLTVTSAQKNPTAFYLCASRPDSYNQPQHFGDGTRLSIL.

This sequence joins TRBV6-5 and TRBJ2-7; weak D call: TRBD2 (5 bases). CDR1 is MNHEY and CDR2 is SVGAGI in the germline V gene. The CDR3 contains 13 residues. V lost 6 bases to trimming and J lost 5 bases, with 14 bases between them. CDR3 protein: CASSRTGSHEQYF. Here the CDR3 DNA reads TGTGCCAGCAGCCGAACGGGGTCCCACGAGCAGTACTTC.

The genes are TRBV7-6 and TRBJ2-5, with 15 bases matching TRBD2. Germline-derived CDR1 and CDR2 are SGHVS and FNYEAQ. Trimming at V came to 5 bases and at J to 7 bases, leaving 8 bases not matched to a gene. The CDR3 contains 16 residues. The CDR3 region has the DNA TGTGCCAGCAGCCCTTGGACTAGCGGGAGGGCTGTGACCCAGTACTTC. Translating gives CASSPWTSGRAVTQYF.

The chain carries TRBV5-1 and TRBJ1-2; 10 bases map to TRBD1. In germline, CDR1 is SGHRS, CDR2 YFSETQ. Unmatched junction bases numbered 4, after V lost 0 bases and J lost 8 bases. There are 14 residues in the CDR3. The DNA for the CDR3 is TGCGCCAGCAGCTTGGGGACAGGGGGAGTAGGCTACACCTTC. It encodes CASSLGTGGVGYTF.

This rearrangement joins TRBV28 to TRBJ2-4, with a possible D match to TRBD1 (6 bases). The CDR3 length is 14 residues. CDR1 and CDR2 from the germline V gene are MDHEN and SYDVKM. The germline V and J ends were trimmed by 6 bases and 4 bases, with 13 bases remaining between them. CDR3 amino acids: CASRGDRIKNIQYF. The CDR3 DNA is TGTGCCAGCAGAGGCGACAGGATAAAAAACATTCAGTACTTC.

The rearrangement links TRBV28 to TRBJ2-7; D perhaps matches TRBD2 (7 bases). Germline CDR1 is MDHEN and CDR2 is SYDVKM. Trimming cost V 11 bases and J 3 bases, with 17 bases left between them. The CDR3 has 13 amino acids. As DNA, the CDR3 is TGTGCCCTGGGGGGGGGACAATACTACGAGCAGTACTTC. The encoded protein is CALGGGQYYEQYF.

The chain uses TRBV7-3 and TRBJ2-6; the D gene is possibly TRBD1 (6 bases). Germline-derived CDR1 and CDR2 are SGHTA and FQGTGA. CDR3 length: 15 amino acids. V was cut by 5 bases and J by 4 bases, with 12 bases left in between. The CDR3 sequence: CASSTSGVGANVLTF. The CDR3 DNA reads TGTGCCAGCAGCACCTCAGGGGTCGGGGCCAACGTCCTGACTTTC.

Only one count was recorded for this clone. This sequence joins TRBV28 and TRBJ2-4, with TRBD1 matching 7 bases. V shed 7 bases, J shed 4 bases, and the junction held 7 bases outside the gene matches. Germline CDR1 and CDR2: MDHEN and SYDVKM. The CDR3 is made up of 14 amino acids. The CDR3 DNA sequence: TGTGCCAGCACCTCGAGGGACAGAAAAAACATTCAGTACTTC. It yields the protein CASTSRDRKNIQYF.

V gene TRBV11-3 combines with J gene TRBJ2-1; 7 bases agree with TRBD1. CDR3 size: 14 residues. V dropped 6 bases and J dropped 8; count of bases not matched to a gene: 10. Germline CDR1 SGHNT, CDR2 YENEEA. The CDR3 region is CASSLQGGLHEQFF. The DNA of the CDR3 is TGTGCCAGCAGTTTACAAGGGGGCCTCCATGAGCAGTTCTTC.

As DNA, the CDR3 is TGTGCCAGTAGTATAGGACAGGGTGGGTCTGGCTACACCTTC. Protein product: CASSIGQGGSGYTF. This chain uses TRBV19 with TRBJ1-2, with 7 nucleotides matching TRBD1. CDR3 size: 14 residues. Trimming at V came to 1 base and at J to 7 bases, leaving 6 bases not matched to a gene. Looked up from germline, CDR1 is LNHDA and CDR2 is SQIVND (reference sequence). The full variable domain, completed using reference TRBV19 and TRBJ1-2, is DGGITQSPKYLFRKEGQNVTLSCEQNLNHDAMYWYRQDPGQGLRLIYYSQIVNDFQKGDIAEGYSVSREKKESFPLTVTSAQKNPTAFYLCASSIGQGGSGYTFGSGTRLTVV.

The chain employs TRBV20-1 and TRBJ1-1, with D uncertain. V was pared by 7 bases and J by 8 bases, with 8 bases between. CDR3 size: 9 residues. The germline V gene has CDR1 DFQATT and CDR2 SNEGSKA (reference sequence). As DNA, the CDR3 is TGCAGTGTGGCCCCCGAAGCTTTCTTT. Protein sequence: CSVAPEAFF.

The chain is built from TRBV5-1 and TRBJ2-3; a possible D gene is TRBD1 (5 bases). V was cut by 0 bases and J by 3 bases, with 11 bases left in between. The CDR3 consists of 15 residues. CDR1 SGHRS and CDR2 YFSETQ come from the germline V gene. This CDR3 is CASSLVLGQTDTQYF. Here the CDR3 DNA reads TGCGCCAGCAGCTTGGTGCTGGGGCAGACAGATACGCAGTATTTT.

This clone was counted only a few times. This chain links TRBV12-3 or TRBV12-4 with TRBJ1-1; TRBD1 aligns across 8 bases. V gave up 5 bases and J gave up 5 bases; unmatched junction bases: 4. The CDR3 extends over 13 amino acids. The CDR3 loop reads CASSGQGRTEAFF. Here the CDR3 DNA reads TGTGCCAGCAGTGGACAGGGACGAACTGAAGCTTTCTTT.